This is a list of T cell receptor beta chains from one sample in a study of identical twins. TCRdb redid the calling of the 5' RACE reads with MiXCR, one entry per CDR3 protein. The sample lists about 790,000 distinct CDR3 sequences; roughly 20% were seen once. This same sample was also taken into another study, of T cells expressing NK-cell markers.

Source material: PBMCs. The source is a woman between 18 and 29 years old in good health. Both conserved end residues are part of each CDR3. The D gene is left open where the match is weak. Clone size is not always given. Where it is, it says once, few, many or a class for expanded clones.

d_call	v_call	clone_size	j_call	cdr3_aa	cdr3_nt
TRBD1	TRBV16	few	TRBJ1-1	CASSQLGQGHTEAFF	TGTGCCAGCAGCCAACTGGGACAGGGACACACTGAAGCTTTCTTT
TRBD2	TRBV10-3	NA	TRBJ2-1	CAIRLAGDSNEQFF	TGTGCCATCAGGCTAGCGGGGGACAGCAATGAGCAGTTCTTC
TRBD2	TRBV5-6	few	TRBJ2-5	CASSSRASGRMVTQYF	TGTGCCAGCAGCTCGAGGGCTAGCGGGAGGATGGTGACCCAGTACTTC
NA	TRBV3-1	few	TRBJ1-1	CASSIGRAEAFF	TGTGCCAGCAGCATAGGTAGGGCTGAAGCTTTCTTT
TRBD2	TRBV7-9	few	TRBJ2-3	CASSPGTSRADTQYF	TGTGCCAGCAGCCCCGGGACTAGTAGGGCAGATACGCAGTATTTT
NA	TRBV10-2	few	TRBJ2-2	CASSGQRTGELFF	TGCGCCAGCAGTGGCCAGCGCACCGGGGAGCTGTTTTTT
TRBD2	TRBV5-1	NA	TRBJ2-1	CASSLGLAGDLYNEQFF	TGCGCCAGCAGCTTGGGACTAGCGGGGGATTTATACAATGAGCAGTTCTTC
TRBD2	TRBV20-1	NA	TRBJ2-1	CPERLAGASGEQFF	TGCCCTGAGAGACTAGCGGGAGCGAGCGGTGAGCAGTTCTTC
TRBD2	TRBV20-1	NA	TRBJ2-1	CSARDPGLAILNNEQFF	TGCAGTGCTAGAGATCCGGGACTAGCCATACTTAACAATGAGCAGTTCTTC
TRBD2	TRBV12-3/TRBV12-4	NA	TRBJ2-1	CASSDPSGGNNEQFF	TGTGCCAGCAGTGACCCTAGCGGGGGGAACAATGAGCAGTTCTTC
TRBD2	TRBV11-2	NA	TRBJ2-5	CASSRPGLEETQYF	TGTGCCAGCAGCCGACCGGGACTAGAAGAGACCCAGTACTTC
NA	TRBV7-9	NA	TRBJ2-2	CASSFPSFSNTGELFF	TGTGCCAGCAGCTTTCCCTCCTTCTCGAACACCGGGGAGCTGTTTTTT
TRBD2	TRBV20-1	NA	TRBJ2-1	CSFEREASSYNEQFF	TGCAGTTTTGAGCGGGAGGCCTCCTCCTACAATGAGCAGTTCTTC
NA	TRBV20-1	NA	TRBJ2-5	CSARVLLGEETQYF	TGCAGTGCTAGAGTTCTTTTAGGAGAAGAGACCCAGTACTTC
TRBD2	TRBV6-5	many	TRBJ2-1	CASSYGGAGGSYNEQFF	TGTGCCAGCAGTTACGGCGGGGCGGGGGGCTCCTACAATGAGCAGTTCTTC
NA	TRBV25-1	NA	TRBJ2-5	CASSFGKETQYF	TGTGCCAGCAGTTTTGGAAAAGAGACCCAGTACTTC
TRBD2	TRBV3-1	once	TRBJ2-5	CASVRLAGETQYF	TGTGCCAGCGTTAGACTAGCGGGAGAGACCCAGTACTTC